These 26 T cell receptor beta chains were all obtained from the same sample, sequenced in a study of cytomegalovirus exposure and HLA in healthy donors. The study ran its PCR with 60 Vbeta and 13 Jbeta primers. Here immunoSEQ multiplex PCR was the method, and the copy in TCRdb shows in-frame clones only, minus some. The repertoire holds around 150,000 clones, with approximately 70% as singletons. Sequencing was carried out using PBMCs. The receptors come from a woman aged 55-70 years in good health and CMV-seronegative.

The J gene is TRBJ1-5, the V gene TRBV5-8; D uncertain. The CDR3 is 12 residues long. V lost 0 bases to trimming and J lost 6 bases, with 4 bases between them. CDR1 SGHTS and CDR2 YDEGEE come from the germline V gene. CDR3 protein: CASSLAGQPQHF. In nucleotides, the CDR3 is TGTGCCAGCAGCTTGGCCGGTCAGCCCCAGCATTTT.

J is TRBJ2-7 and V is TRBV21-1; the DNA was not used to check the table's D call, TRBD1. TRBV21-1 is labeled a pseudogene. The CDR3 runs 13 residues. The CDR3 loop is CASRRTGGYEQYF. The CDR3, as DNA: TGTGCCAGCAGAAGGACAGGGGGCTACGAGCAGTACTTC.

This chain joins TRBV29-1 and TRBJ1-2, with D unresolved. This CDR3 spans 13 amino acids. Trimming removed 2 bases from V and 2 bases from J, with 9 bases in between. Germline lookup yields CDR1 SQVTM and CDR2 ANQGSEA. The CDR3 DNA is TGCAGCGTTGAAAGTCCAGAAAACTATGGCTACACCTTC. Amino acid sequence: CSVESPENYGYTF.

This chain connects TRBV7-9 to TRBJ1-1, with TRBD1 as a possible D gene (5 bases). CDR1 is SEHNR and CDR2 is FQNEAQ in the germline V gene (reference sequence). CDR3 size: 15 residues. Between the trimmed V and J ends, which lost 2 bases and 1 base, there was a span of 11 bases. CDR3 sequence: CASSLIGHGNTEAFF. CDR3 nucleotide sequence: TGTGCCAGCAGCTTAATTGGACACGGGAACACTGAAGCTTTCTTT.

The chain is built from TRBV6-5 and TRBJ2-7; possible D gene TRBD2, 5 bases. Trimming stripped 6 bases from V and 6 bases from J, with 18 bases between. This CDR3 is built from 14 residues. Germline values: CDR1 MNHEY, CDR2 SVGAGI. The CDR3 protein is CASSSTGIIPEQYF. Here the CDR3 DNA reads TGTGCCAGCAGCTCAACCGGGATTATCCCCGAGCAGTACTTC.

This clone turned up a few times. The chain links TRBV5-6 to TRBJ1-3, with a tentative D call TRBD1 (5 bases). CDR1 SGHDT and CDR2 YYEEEE come from the germline V gene. V was clipped by 4 bases and J by 1 base, with 15 bases between them. The CDR3 is 16 residues long. The CDR3 sequence is CASSPDRAGSGNTIYF. The CDR3 bases are TGTGCCAGCAGCCCGGATCGTGCAGGGTCTGGAAACACCATATATTTT.

The genes are TRBV19 and TRBJ1-1; D uncertain. The length of the CDR3 is 14 residues. Germline V gives CDR1 LNHDA, CDR2 SQIVND (reference sequence). V was shortened by 3 bases and J by 6 bases, with 14 bases between the two germline ends. The DNA for the CDR3 is TGTGCCAGTAGTATCCGGGGAATCAGGCCTGAAGCTTTCTTT. Protein product: CASSIRGIRPEAFF.

The chain links TRBV5-1 to TRBJ1-6; maybe TRBD1 (6 bases). The CDR3 has 14 residues. V shed 4 bases and J shed 13 bases, with 18 bases lying between them. Germline lookup yields CDR1 SGHRS and CDR2 YFSETQ. The DNA of the CDR3 is TGCGCCAGCAGCCCCGAGGGGGTACTGGGCCCCCTCCACTTT. As protein: CASSPEGVLGPLHF.

This clone has only one observation. The chain combines TRBV4-3 with TRBJ2-1, with D perhaps matching TRBD2 (6 bases). V lost 4 bases and J lost 7, with 17 bases in between. This CDR3 is built from 15 residues. Germline CDR1 LGHNA, CDR2 YSLEER. As DNA, the CDR3 is TGCGCCAGCAGCCTCTCCCCCCTAGCGCGAAATGAGCAGTTCTTC. Its translation is CASSLSPLARNEQFF.

This clone has just a few counts. This chain links TRBV7-2 with TRBJ2-3; possibly TRBD2 for D (5 bases). The CDR3 loop spans 15 amino acids. V lost 1 base to trimming and J lost 1 base, with 9 bases between them. The V gene's germline CDR1 is SGHTA and CDR2 FQGNSA. This CDR3 is CASSLGAGGTDTQYF. The DNA of the CDR3 is TGTGCCAGCAGCTTAGGAGCCGGGGGCACAGATACGCAGTATTTT.

The CDR3, as DNA: TGTGCCAGCAGTGATAGAGGAGGGGTGAATGGCTACACCTTC. It is translated as CASSDRGGVNGYTF. This chain connects TRBV2 to TRBJ1-2; D possibly corresponds to TRBD1 (5 bases). Germline CDR1 and CDR2: SNHLY and FYNNEI. This CDR3 region has 14 residues. Trimming removed 3 bases from V and 6 bases from J, with 14 bases in between.

The rearrangement links TRBV19 to TRBJ2-7, with TRBD1 as a possible D gene (6 bases). There are 15 residues in the CDR3. The germline V gene encodes CDR1 LNHDA and CDR2 SQIVND (reference sequence). V was cut by 1 base and J by 5 bases, with 15 bases left in between. CDR3 DNA sequence: TGTGCCAGTAGTATAGGGACAGCCAGATCCCACGAGCAGTACTTC. It encodes CASSIGTARSHEQYF.

The rearrangement links TRBV7-9 to TRBJ2-2; D remains unclear. This CDR3 has 12 residues. Trimming stripped 5 bases from V and 2 bases from J, with 3 bases between. Germline values: CDR1 SEHNR, CDR2 FQNEAQ (reference sequence). The CDR3 protein is CASSLNTGELFF. CDR3 coding DNA: TGTGCCAGCAGCCTTAACACCGGGGAGCTGTTTTTT.

This chain uses TRBV6-1 with TRBJ1-4; D might be TRBD1 (6 bases). Germline loops: CDR1 MNHNS, CDR2 SASEGT. Between the trimmed V and J ends, which lost 5 bases and 8 bases, there was a span of 18 bases. CDR3 length equals 15 residues. CDR3 coding DNA: TGTGCCAGCAGTCCAGGGGAAACGATAGGAGAAAAACTGTTTTTT. Its translation is CASSPGETIGEKLFF.

This clone was found a few times. This chain uses TRBV10-3 with TRBJ2-7, with 7 bases fitting TRBD2. This CDR3 is 15 amino acids long. Germline CDR1 reads ENHRY; CDR2 reads SYGVKD. With V trimmed by 2 bases and J by 10 bases, 14 bases remained unmatched. The CDR3 spells CAISEPGGPASEQYF. The CDR3 region has the DNA TGTGCCATCAGTGAGCCGGGAGGTCCAGCCTCGGAACAGTACTTC.

Details on this clone: Distinct nucleotide sequences in the sample also encode this CDR3. This chain uses TRBV5-1 with TRBJ1-1; D gene uncertain. V was shortened by 3 bases and J by 8 bases, with 26 bases between the two germline ends. The CDR3 is 17 amino acids. Looked up from germline, CDR1 is SGHRS and CDR2 is YFSETQ. The CDR3 protein is CASSSDFRTSPYPEAFF. CDR3 sequence (DNA): TGCGCCAGCAGCTCGGACTTCCGGACCTCTCCGTACCCCGAAGCTTTCTTT. The variable domain in full, with the rest retrieved from reference TRBV5-1 and TRBJ1-1, is KAGVTQTPRYLIKTRGQQVTLSCSPISGHRSVSWYQQTPGQGLQFLFEYFSETQRNKGNFPGRFSGRQFSNSRSEMNVSTLELGDSALYLCASSSDFRTSPYPEAFFGQGTRLTVV.

This chain uses TRBV7-2 with TRBJ1-5; 8 bases match TRBD1. Germline values: CDR1 SGHTA, CDR2 FQGNSA. With V trimmed by 5 bases and J by 1 base, 4 bases remained unmatched. This CDR3 region has 15 residues. As DNA, the CDR3 is TGTGCCAGCAGCCGACAGGGGACCAGCAATCAGCCCCAGCATTTT. As protein: CASSRQGTSNQPQHF. Full variable domain (missing parts from reference TRBV7-2 and TRBJ1-5): GAGVSQSPSNKVTEKGKDVELRCDPISGHTALYWYRQSLGQGLEFLIYFQGNSAPDKSGLPSDRFSAERTGGSVSTLTIQRTQQEDSAVYLCASSRQGTSNQPQHFGDGTRLSIL.

The chain has TRBV5-8 and TRBJ2-5, with 7 bases that match TRBD2. J was trimmed by 1 base and V by 3 bases; bases with no gene match: 12. The CDR3 contains 17 residues. Germline V lookup: CDR1 SGHTS, CDR2 YDEGEE. The CDR3 region is CASSSGTTLISQETQYF. CDR3 sequence (DNA): TGTGCCAGCAGCTCCGGGACTACGCTTATAAGCCAAGAGACCCAGTACTTC.

The gene calls are TRBV7-2 and TRBJ2-7; possibly TRBD1 for D (6 bases). Trimming removed 5 bases from V and 5 bases from J, with 13 bases in between. The CDR3 is made up of 13 amino acids. CDR1 and CDR2 from the germline V gene are SGHTA and FQGNSA. For the CDR3, the DNA is TGTGCCAGCAGCCCAGGGGTTGGCGACGAGCAGTACTTC. It specifies CASSPGVGDEQYF.

This clone was detected only a few times. This chain joins TRBV6-5 and TRBJ1-1; D is perhaps TRBD1 (6 bases). In germline, CDR1 is MNHEY, CDR2 SVGAGI. The CDR3 is 15 amino acids. V lost 6 bases to trimming and J lost 0 bases, with 14 bases between them. The CDR3 protein is CASRSDRGLNTEAFF. Written as DNA, the CDR3 is TGTGCCAGCAGGAGTGATAGGGGGTTGAACACTGAAGCTTTCTTT.

The chain employs TRBV5-1 and TRBJ2-7; D is perhaps TRBD1 (6 bases). V lost 0 bases and J lost 3, with 7 bases in between. CDR1 is SGHRS and CDR2 is YFSETQ in the germline V gene. The CDR3 has 13 residues. CDR3 sequence: CASSLAQGYEQYF. The CDR3 DNA reads TGCGCCAGCAGCTTGGCACAGGGCTACGAGCAGTACTTC.

This chain links TRBV5-1 with TRBJ2-1, with 13 bases identical to TRBD2. The CDR3 has 17 residues. From germline, CDR1 is SGHRS and CDR2 YFSETQ. Trimming cost V 0 bases and J 6 bases; bases outside gene matches: 6. In DNA, the CDR3 is TGCGCCAGCAGCTTGGCGGTACTAGCGGGGGGGAGCAATGAGCAGTTCTTC. It encodes CASSLAVLAGGSNEQFF.

There are a few counts of this clone. V gene TRBV10-3 combines with J gene TRBJ1-2; tentative D call: TRBD1 (5 bases). The V gene lost 0 bases and the J gene lost 6 bases, with 14 bases spanning the gap. The CDR3 is made up of 15 amino acids. Germline lookup yields CDR1 ENHRY and CDR2 SYGVKD. In DNA, the CDR3 is TGTGCCATCAGTGAGTCCGGGGGGATAATTGATGGCTACACCTTC. It yields the protein CAISESGGIIDGYTF.

The chain has TRBV2 and TRBJ2-3, with 10 bases fitting TRBD2. The CDR3 sequence is 15 residues long. CDR1 and CDR2 from the germline V gene are SNHLY and FYNNEI. Trimming cost V 7 bases and J 2 bases; bases outside gene matches: 6. Here the CDR3 DNA reads TGTGCCAGCATCCCTAGCGGGGGAACCACAGATACGCAGTATTTT. Its translation: CASIPSGGTTDTQYF.

The genes are TRBV9 and TRBJ2-1, with a tentative D call TRBD1 (5 bases). The CDR3 extends over 14 amino acids. V was cut by 4 bases and J by 6 bases, with 14 bases left in between. From germline, CDR1 is SGDLS and CDR2 YYNGEE. In nucleotides, the CDR3 is TGTGCCAGCAGCATCATGGGGCCCCCCAATGAGCAGTTCTTC. This gives the protein CASSIMGPPNEQFF. The whole variable domain, remainder taken from reference TRBV9 and TRBJ2-1, is DSGVTQTPKHLITATGQRVTLRCSPRSGDLSVYWYQQSLDQGLQFLIQYYNGEERAKGNILERFSAQQFPDLHSELNLSSLELGDSALYFCASSIMGPPNEQFFGPGTRLTVL.

In DNA form, the CDR3 reads TGTGCCAGCAGTTACGAAGGCAGGTCGCTCTATGGCTACACCTTC. Its translation: CASSYEGRSLYGYTF. The V call is TRBV6-5, the J call TRBJ1-2; D gene uncertain. CDR1 and CDR2 (germline): MNHEY, SVGAGI. This CDR3 region has 15 residues. Trimming left V 2 bases short and J 4 bases short, with 14 bases between.